This T cell receptor beta chain was captured by sequencing in a study of PD-1 blockade in mismatch repair-deficient tumors. Notes on the study in general: After pembrolizumab, tumor-resident clones rose rapidly, then generally contracted before radiologic responses.

TCR sequencing covered a few patients who responded to pembrolizumab. Concerning this clone itself: What it binds is unknown.

Method: immunoSEQ multiplex PCR; TCRdb's copy keeps in-frame clones and lacks some. The sample carries 49,000 or so clones, 65% to 85% recorded once. V lost 5 bases, J lost 0 bases, and 5 bases stayed unmatched. The CDR3 is 18 amino acids. Germline assignment: CDR1 SNHLY and CDR2 FYNNEI. Sequenced here: peripheral blood, sampled around 19 weeks after starting pembrolizumab. The chain couples TRBV2 to TRBJ2-1; 15 nucleotides align to TRBD2. This sequence originates from an adult with mismatch repair-deficient cancer. Here the CDR3 DNA reads TGTGCCAGCAGTCCCGGACTAGCGGGAGGGAGCTCCTACAATGAGCAGTTCTTC. Its translation: CASSPGLAGGSSYNEQFF.